Listed below are T cell receptor beta chains from one sample, sequenced in a study of neurological immune-mediated disorders. In TCRdb, the 5' RACE reads were re-called with MiXCR into one record per CDR3 protein. The sample shows roughly 36,000 distinct CDR3 sequences, 13% to 15% of them seen only once. The sample was PBMCs. Receptors originate from a woman aged 45-65 years with HTLV-1-associated myelopathy (HAM/TSP). Both conserved end residues are part of each CDR3. A D gene is named only where the DNA matches it firmly. Rows give clone size only sometimes, using once, few, many, or a class for an expanded clone.

j_call d_call v_call clone_size cdr3_nt cdr3_aa
TRBJ2-4 TRBD1 TRBV7-2 many TGTGCCAGCAGCGGACAGGCGAAAAACATTCAGTACTTC CASSGQAKNIQYF
TRBJ1-4 - TRBV7-9 many TGTGCCAGCAGCCCCCACGTTTGGGGGAGAAGGGGAAAACTGTTTTTT CASSPHVWGRRGKLFF
TRBJ2-7 - TRBV20-1 many TGCAGTGCTAGGTACGGAAGCTCCTACGAGCAGTACTTC CSARYGSSYEQYF
TRBJ1-1 TRBD1 TRBV5-1 many TGCGCCAGCAGCGAGACAGGGGTGAACACTGAAGCTTTCTTT CASSETGVNTEAFF
TRBJ2-7 - TRBV20-1 - TGCAGTGCTAGAGATCGCGCTGCAATCTACGAGCAGTACTTC CSARDRAAIYEQYF
TRBJ1-4 - TRBV15 once TGTGCCACCAGCAGTCTCAGGAGAGGCGCTGAAAAACTGTTTTTT CATSSLRRGAEKLFF
TRBJ2-4 TRBD2 TRBV7-2 many TGTGCCAGCAGCTTGCTAGCGGGGGGTCCCAAAAACATTCAGTACTTC CASSLLAGGPKNIQYF
TRBJ1-5 - TRBV12-3/TRBV12-4 many TGTGCCAGCAGTTTATCCCGGCGGAGTGGGGGTGGACAGCCCCAGCATTTT CASSLSRRSGGGQPQHF
TRBJ1-1 - TRBV7-6 many TGTGCCAGCAGCTCTGACAGGAACACTGAAGCTTTCTTT CASSSDRNTEAFF
TRBJ2-3 - TRBV20-1 medium-sized TGCAGTGCTAATGACAGGCGGGGCACAGATACGCAGTATTTT CSANDRRGTDTQYF
TRBJ1-5 - TRBV4-1 many TGCGCCAGCAGCCAAGCACCAAGGGGACGCAATCAGCCCCAGCATTTT CASSQAPRGRNQPQHF
TRBJ2-7 - TRBV7-2 many TGTGCCAGCAGCGTCCAACCCCACGAGCAGTACTTC CASSVQPHEQYF
TRBJ2-7 TRBD2 TRBV20-1 - TGCAGTGCCCTGGCGCGGGGGGTGGGAGAACGATACGAGCAGTACTTC CSALARGVGERYEQYF
TRBJ1-1 - TRBV5-1 many TGCGCCAGCAGCGGGGGGGACCTGAACACTGAAGCTTTCTTT CASSGGDLNTEAFF
TRBJ2-3 - TRBV5-6 many TGTGCCAGCAGCTGGGGAGCGGATACTAGCACAGATACGCAGTATTTT CASSWGADTSTDTQYF
TRBJ1-6 TRBD1 TRBV18 many TGTGCCAGCTCACCCCTACAGGGGTCCAATTCACCCCTCCACTTT CASSPLQGSNSPLHF
TRBJ1-2 TRBD1 TRBV5-1 many TGCGCCAGCAGCTTGGTGCCAGGGGGAGCGAACTATGGCTACACCTTC CASSLVPGGANYGYTF
TRBJ1-1 - TRBV15 many TGTGCCACCAGCAGAAGGACGGAGAACACTGAAGCTTTCTTT CATSRRTENTEAFF
TRBJ2-2 - TRBV28 many TGTGCCAGCAGTTCGGATTTCGCGAACACCGGGGAGCTGTTTTTT CASSSDFANTGELFF